The present TCR beta chain was sequenced within a study of EBV T-cell therapy then PD-1 blockade in nasopharyngeal carcinoma. The CDR3 runs 15 residues. The V gene's germline CDR1 is SGDLS and CDR2 YYNGEE. V lost 3 bases to trimming and J lost 4 bases; unmatched junction nucleotides: 7. Concerning this clone: No antigen is known for it.

Method: immunoSEQ multiplex PCR; TCRdb's copy keeps in-frame clones and lacks some. The sample includes more than 20,000 clones, 65% to 85% of them seen just once. Treatment in this sample: AdE1-LMPpoly-expanded autologous EBV-specific T-cell therapy followed by anti-PD-1 nivolumab. The V gene is TRBV9, the J gene TRBJ2-5; the match to TRBD1 covers 9 bases. Specimen: CD8+ T cells from blood, collected at day -245 from a patient whose treatment included autologous EBV-specific T cells and nivolumab. The sequence came from a man aged 35 to 55 with nasopharyngeal carcinoma. The CDR3 loop reads CASSAWTGELETQYF. DNA for the CDR3: TGTGCCAGCAGCGCGTGGACAGGGGAGTTAGAGACCCAGTACTTC.